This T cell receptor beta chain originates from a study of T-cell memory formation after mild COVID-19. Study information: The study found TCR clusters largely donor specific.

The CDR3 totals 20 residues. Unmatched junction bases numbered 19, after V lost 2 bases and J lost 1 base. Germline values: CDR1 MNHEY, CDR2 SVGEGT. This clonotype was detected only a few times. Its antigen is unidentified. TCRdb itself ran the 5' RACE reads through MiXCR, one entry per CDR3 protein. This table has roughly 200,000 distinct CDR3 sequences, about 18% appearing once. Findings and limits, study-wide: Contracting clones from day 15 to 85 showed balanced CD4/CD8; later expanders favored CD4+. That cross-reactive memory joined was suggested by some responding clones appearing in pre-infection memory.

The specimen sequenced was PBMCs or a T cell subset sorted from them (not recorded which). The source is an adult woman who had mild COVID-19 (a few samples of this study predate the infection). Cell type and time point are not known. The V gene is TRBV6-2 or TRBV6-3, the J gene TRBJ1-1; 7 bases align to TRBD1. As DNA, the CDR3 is TGTGCCAGCAGTTACCCCTGGACAGGATTTATGGGACCATCGAACACTGAAGCTTTCTTT. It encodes CASSYPWTGFMGPSNTEAFF.